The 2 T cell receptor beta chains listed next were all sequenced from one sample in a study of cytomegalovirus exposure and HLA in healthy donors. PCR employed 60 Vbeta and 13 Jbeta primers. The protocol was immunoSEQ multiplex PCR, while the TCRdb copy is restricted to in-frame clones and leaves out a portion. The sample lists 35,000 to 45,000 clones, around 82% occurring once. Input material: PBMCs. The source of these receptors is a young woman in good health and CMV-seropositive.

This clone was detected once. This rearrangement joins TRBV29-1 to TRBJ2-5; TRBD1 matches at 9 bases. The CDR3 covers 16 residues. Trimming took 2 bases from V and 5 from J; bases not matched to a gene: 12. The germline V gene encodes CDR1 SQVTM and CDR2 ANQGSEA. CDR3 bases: TGCAGCGTTGAATCTGGGGGGACAGGGAGGGGGGAGACCCAGTACTTC. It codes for CSVESGGTGRGETQYF.

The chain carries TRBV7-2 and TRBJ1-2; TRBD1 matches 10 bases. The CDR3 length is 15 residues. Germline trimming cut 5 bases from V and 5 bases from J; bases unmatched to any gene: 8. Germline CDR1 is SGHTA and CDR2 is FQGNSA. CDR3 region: CASSPPGQGSYGYTF. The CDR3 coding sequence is TGTGCCAGCAGCCCACCGGGACAGGGGTCTTATGGCTACACCTTC. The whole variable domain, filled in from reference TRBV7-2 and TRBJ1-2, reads GAGVSQSPSNKVTEKGKDVELRCDPISGHTALYWYRQSLGQGLEFLIYFQGNSAPDKSGLPSDRFSAERTGGSVSTLTIQRTQQEDSAVYLCASSPPGQGSYGYTFGSGTRLTVV.